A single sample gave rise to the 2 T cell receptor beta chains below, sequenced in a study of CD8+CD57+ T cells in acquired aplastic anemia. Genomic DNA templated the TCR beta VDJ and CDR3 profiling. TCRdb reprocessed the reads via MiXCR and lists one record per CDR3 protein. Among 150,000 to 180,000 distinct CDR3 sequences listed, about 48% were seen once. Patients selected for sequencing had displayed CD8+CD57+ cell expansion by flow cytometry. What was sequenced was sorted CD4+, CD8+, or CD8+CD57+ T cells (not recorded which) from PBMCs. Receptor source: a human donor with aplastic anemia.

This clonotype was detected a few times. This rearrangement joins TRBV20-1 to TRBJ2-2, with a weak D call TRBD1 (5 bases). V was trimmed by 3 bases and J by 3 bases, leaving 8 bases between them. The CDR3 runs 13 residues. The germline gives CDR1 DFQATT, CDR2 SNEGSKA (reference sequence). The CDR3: CSARLGDTGELFF. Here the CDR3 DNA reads TGCAGTGCTAGGTTAGGGGACACCGGGGAGCTGTTTTTT.

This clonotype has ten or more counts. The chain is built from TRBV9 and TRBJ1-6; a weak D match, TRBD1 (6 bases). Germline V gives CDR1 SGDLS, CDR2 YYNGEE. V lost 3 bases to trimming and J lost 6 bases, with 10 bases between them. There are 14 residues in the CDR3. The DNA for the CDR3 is TGTGCCAGCAGCGGACAGGCTTCTAATTCACCCCTCCACTTT. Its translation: CASSGQASNSPLHF.